This T cell receptor beta chain was identified in a study of T cells in Graves' hyperthyroidism and ophthalmopathy. Findings and limits, study-wide: Ophthalmopathy and stable hyperthyroidism were told apart by a 13 V-J model. Most expanded thyroid clonotypes above 0.001 recurred in blood.

The TCR beta CDR3 regions underwent amplification using RNA transcripts as the source. TCR CDR3 regions were first amplified by RT-PCR with HTBI primers. TCRdb re-derived calls from the multiplex PCR reads in MiXCR, one entry per CDR3 protein. The table lists 500,000 to 750,000 distinct CDR3 sequences, 12% to 15% of them singletons, with approximately 6.4% in the top ten. Many counts were recorded for this clonotype. Its antigen is still unknown. Clinicians diagnosed patients from clinical symptoms, serum thyroxine and TRAb, thyroid ultrasound and orbital computed tomography. PBMCs were derived from around 10 ml fresh peripheral blood. The origin of this receptor is a woman between 18 and 30 years old with Graves' ophthalmopathy. Sample: blood.

CDR3 nucleotides: TGTGCCAGCAGTTTGGTAGGGACCTATGGCTACACCTTC. Amino acids: CASSLVGTYGYTF. This sequence joins TRBV28 and TRBJ1-2; possible D gene TRBD1, 5 bases. This CDR3 has 13 amino acids. Deletions cut 3 bases from V and 4 bases from J, with 9 bases between. Germline loops: CDR1 MDHEN, CDR2 SYDVKM.